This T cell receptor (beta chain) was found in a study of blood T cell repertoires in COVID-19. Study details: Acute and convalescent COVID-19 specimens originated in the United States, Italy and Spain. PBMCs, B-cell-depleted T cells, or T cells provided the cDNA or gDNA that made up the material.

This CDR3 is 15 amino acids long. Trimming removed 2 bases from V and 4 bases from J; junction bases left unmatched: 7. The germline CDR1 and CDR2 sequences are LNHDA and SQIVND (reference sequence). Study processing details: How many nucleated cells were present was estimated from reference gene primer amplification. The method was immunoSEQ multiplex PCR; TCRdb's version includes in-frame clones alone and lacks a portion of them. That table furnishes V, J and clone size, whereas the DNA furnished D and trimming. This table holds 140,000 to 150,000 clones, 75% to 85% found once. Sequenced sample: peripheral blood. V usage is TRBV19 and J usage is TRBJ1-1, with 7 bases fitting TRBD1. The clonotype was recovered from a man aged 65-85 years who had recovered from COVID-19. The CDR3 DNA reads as TGTGCCAGTAGTATAATTGACAGGGCTTCCACTGAAGCTTTCTTT. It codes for CASSIIDRASTEAFF.